These T cell receptor beta chains were read from a single sample in a study of blood T cell repertoires in COVID-19. The protocol was immunoSEQ multiplex PCR, while the TCRdb copy is restricted to in-frame clones and leaves out a portion. The sample includes around 220,000 clones, around 87% of them seen just once. Specimen: PBMCs or T cells enriched from blood (not recorded which). The receptors derive from a man younger than 40 who had been exposed to COVID-19. The CDR3 runs from the conserved cysteine through the conserved F or W.

V,CDR3
TRBV18,CASSPEGVGSPLHF
TRBV4-1,CASSQAAGANRYYGYTF
TRBV19,CASSHRGPGYTF
TRBV5-1,CASSADGAGGTDTQYF
TRBV27,CATGQGSGYTF
TRBV10-2,CASSSLRVTYNEQFF
TRBV4-1,CASSPLLMGLAGASPWHEQFF
TRBV9,CASSQTGGKGYTF
TRBV5-1,CASSFGVSEKLFF
TRBV19,CASSSNRDTEAFF
TRBV27,CASSLLGGTTPLEQYF
TRBV3-1/TRBV3-2,CASSQGFGLQSEAFF
TRBV15,CATSGGLNNEQFF
TRBV7-8,CASSVLGTESSYEQYF
TRBV12-3/TRBV12-4,CASSFEGLWKYF
TRBV6-4,CASTRRKGREWGYTF
TRBV11-3,CASSRPTDTQYF
TRBV5-5,CASSLEFTGQGNSPLHF
TRBV2,CASRPPLAVETQYF
TRBV7-2,CASSLGGSGNQPQHF
TRBV3-1/TRBV3-2,CASSSGQALPAHF
TRBV18,CASSPGRGYSYNEQFF